A single sample gave rise to the 27 T cell receptor beta chains below, sequenced in a study of beta chain features in type 1 diabetes. All of the isolated RNA was reverse transcribed, so expressed TCRB transcripts were sequenced. Data came from immunoSEQ multiplex PCR; TCRdb stores just in-frame clones and leaves some out. Counted here are 350,000 or so clones, around 20% occurring once; the ten biggest clones make up 0.044%. Sample: naive CD4+ T cells from blood. The receptors derive from a woman under 30 in good health.

The rearrangement uses TRBV18 and TRBJ1-2; perhaps TRBD1 as D (5 bases). Deletions cut 6 bases from V and 1 base from J, with 18 bases between. The CDR3 is 16 residues long. From germline, CDR1 is KGHSH and CDR2 LQKENI. In DNA, the CDR3 is TGTGCCAGCTCCCTCGACGGGAGGGACCTTAACTATGGCTACACCTTC. Residues: CASSLDGRDLNYGYTF.

This clone was detected only once. This chain joins TRBV15 and TRBJ1-2; D unresolved. The CDR3 is 16 amino acids. CDR1 and CDR2 from the germline V gene are LNHNV and YYDKDF (reference sequence). Trimming took off 3 bases at V and 5 bases at J, with 19 bases between the two ends. The CDR3, as DNA: TGTGCCACCAGCAGGTTTCCTCTTAGACGGGGTTATGGCTACACCTTC. Protein product: CATSRFPLRRGYGYTF.

This clone was counted only a few times. The chain joins TRBV18 to TRBJ2-2; tentative D call: TRBD2 (5 bases). Germline V gene sequence: CDR1 KGHSH, CDR2 LQKENI. The V gene lost 6 bases and the J gene lost 0 bases, with 11 bases spanning the gap. The CDR3 has 15 residues. The CDR3 loop is CASSRSEANTGELFF. The CDR3 DNA follows: TGTGCCAGCTCCCGTAGCGAAGCGAACACCGGGGAGCTGTTTTTT.

V usage is TRBV18 and J usage is TRBJ1-1, with 8 bases identical to TRBD1. Germline V lookup: CDR1 KGHSH, CDR2 LQKENI. The V and J ends lost 5 bases and 6 bases, in that order; junction bases with no gene match: 5. The CDR3 covers 13 residues. The CDR3, as DNA: TGTGCCAGCTCAGCGGGACAGGCTTCTGAAGCTTTCTTT. Amino acid sequence: CASSAGQASEAFF. Variable domain in full (rest from reference TRBV18 and TRBJ1-1): NAGVMQNPRHLVRRRGQEARLRCSPMKGHSHVYWYRQLPEEGLKFMVYLQKENIIDESGMPKERFSAEFPKEGPSILRIQQVVRGDSAAYFCASSAGQASEAFFGQGTRLTVV.

This clone showed up just a few times. The chain combines TRBV5-8 with TRBJ2-4; TRBD1 might be the D (6 bases). The CDR3 contains 15 residues. Germline CDR1 reads SGHTS; CDR2 reads YDEGEE. The V end lost 7 bases, the J end lost 1 base, and 15 bases lay between the germline ends. CDR3 region: CASRPRTVAKNIQYF. In nucleotides, the CDR3 is TGTGCCAGCCGACCACGGACAGTCGCCAAAAACATTCAGTACTTC.

This clone showed up just a few times. This sequence joins TRBV2 and TRBJ2-7; D unresolved. The CDR3 is made up of 13 amino acids. Trimming left V 3 bases short and J 4 bases short, with 10 bases between. Germline loops: CDR1 SNHLY, CDR2 FYNNEI. CDR3 in DNA: TGTGCCAGCAGTGATCGGGTTTATTACGAGCAGTACTTC. Encoded protein: CASSDRVYYEQYF.

This chain uses TRBV29-1 with TRBJ1-2; TRBD1 matches at 7 bases. This CDR3 is 14 amino acids long. V was pared by 4 bases and J by 2 bases, with 7 bases of the junction left unmatched. Germline values: CDR1 SQVTM, CDR2 ANQGSEA. This CDR3 is CSVGTGTANYGYTF. CDR3 nucleotides: TGCAGCGTTGGAACCGGGACAGCGAACTATGGCTACACCTTC.

The V gene is TRBV30, the J gene TRBJ1-2; D is perhaps TRBD1 (5 bases). The CDR3 length is 16 residues. The V end lost 0 bases, the J end lost 2 bases, and 16 bases lay between the germline ends. The germline gives CDR1 GTSNPN, CDR2 SVGIG (reference sequence). In nucleotides, the CDR3 is TGTGCCTGGAGTGTCCCCCCTACGGGGGTGAACTATGGCTACACCTTC. This sequence encodes CAWSVPPTGVNYGYTF.

CDR3 in amino acids: CASSPWTGSTDTQYF. CDR3 nucleotide sequence: TGTGCCAGCAGCCCGTGGACAGGCAGCACAGATACGCAGTATTTT. This rearrangement joins TRBV9 to TRBJ2-3; 7 bases are shared with TRBD1. The junction had 5 bases not matched to a gene; V was cut back by 4 bases and J by 0 bases. This CDR3 is 15 amino acids long. Germline values: CDR1 SGDLS, CDR2 YYNGEE. Looking up the rest from reference TRBV9 and TRBJ2-3 gives the full variable domain: DSGVTQTPKHLITATGQRVTLRCSPRSGDLSVYWYQQSLDQGLQFLIQYYNGEERAKGNILERFSAQQFPDLHSELNLSSLELGDSALYFCASSPWTGSTDTQYFGPGTRLTVL.

V gene TRBV10-3 combines with J gene TRBJ2-7; D uncertain. Germline-derived CDR1 and CDR2 are ENHRY and SYGVKD. V lost 8 bases and J lost 6, with 11 bases in between. This CDR3 spans 11 amino acids. CDR3 nucleotides: TGTGCCATCGGCGCTACGGGCGAGCAGTACTTC. The encoded protein is CAIGATGEQYF.

The rearrangement uses TRBV6-1 and TRBJ2-7, with a possible D match to TRBD2 (6 bases). The ends were cut back, 11 bases at V and 9 bases at J, with 8 bases in the middle. CDR1 is MNHNS and CDR2 is SASEGT in the germline V gene. This CDR3 is built from 8 residues. CDR3 in amino acids: CAGGGQYF. In DNA, the CDR3 is TGTGCCGGGGGAGGGCAGTACTTC.

This rearrangement joins TRBV28 to TRBJ2-7; the D is unclear. The CDR3 runs 15 residues. The germline gives CDR1 MDHEN, CDR2 SYDVKM. Between the trimmed V and J ends, which lost 1 base and 2 bases, there was a span of 12 bases. CDR3 nucleotides: TGTGCCAGCAGTTTATTATCTAGTCGAGCCTACGAGCAGTACTTC. This encodes CASSLLSSRAYEQYF.

In this sample, this clone turned up a few times. V usage is TRBV13 and J usage is TRBJ2-3, with unresolved D. V shed 5 bases and J shed 0 bases, with 9 bases lying between them. This CDR3 contains 14 residues. Germline assignment: CDR1 PRHDT and CDR2 FYEKMQ (reference sequence). CDR3 sequence: CASSRSHSTDTQYF. Here the CDR3 DNA reads TGTGCCAGCAGCCGGAGTCATAGCACAGATACGCAGTATTTT.

The chain recombines TRBV5-6 with TRBJ2-7, with 8 positions matching TRBD1. The J segment lost 2 bases and the V segment lost 3 bases, leaving 1 base of the junction unmatched. CDR3 length equals 13 residues. The germline V gene has CDR1 SGHDT and CDR2 YYEEEE. In nucleotides, the CDR3 is TGTGCCAGCAGCTGGGACAGGACCTACGAGCAGTACTTC. Its protein product is CASSWDRTYEQYF.

The table lists this clone with a few counts. The chain links TRBV5-1 to TRBJ2-3; the D gene is possibly TRBD2 (5 bases). V was shortened by 0 bases and J by 8 bases, with 7 bases between the two germline ends. The CDR3 length is 12 residues. Germline assignment: CDR1 SGHRS and CDR2 YFSETQ. CDR3 residues: CASSLAEGTQYF. The CDR3 DNA follows: TGCGCCAGCAGCTTGGCCGAGGGTACGCAGTATTTT.

The chain links TRBV15 to TRBJ2-7; 7 positions match TRBD2. The CDR3 totals 14 residues. J lost 4 bases, V lost 2 bases, and 5 bases had no gene match. CDR1 is LNHNV, CDR2 YYDKDF, per germline (reference sequence). The chain's CDR3 is CATSRHGGVYEQYF. CDR3 nucleotides: TGTGCCACCAGCAGACATGGGGGGGTTTACGAGCAGTACTTC.

This clone was observed a handful of times. V is TRBV7-2 and J is TRBJ1-1; D is ambiguous. The CDR3 runs to 11 residues. Germline V lookup: CDR1 SGHTA, CDR2 FQGNSA. The V end lost 4 bases, the J end lost 7 bases, and 7 bases lay between the germline ends. CDR3 bases: TGTGCCAGCAGCTACTTTGGTGAAGCTTTCTTT. It yields the protein CASSYFGEAFF.

The chain combines TRBV9 with TRBJ1-5; a possible D gene is TRBD1 (5 bases). Per the germline V gene, CDR1 is SGDLS and CDR2 is YYNGEE. Trimming cost V 3 bases and J 7 bases, with 11 bases left between them. This CDR3 spans 13 amino acids. CDR3 residues: CASSAGGRQPQHF. The DNA for the CDR3 is TGTGCCAGCAGCGCCGGGGGTCGACAGCCCCAGCATTTT.

This clone was seen only a few times. The chain carries TRBV7-8 and TRBJ2-3, with 8 bases identical to TRBD2. With V trimmed by 1 base and J by 3 bases, 3 bases remained unmatched. The CDR3 has 15 amino acids. The germline CDR1 and CDR2 sequences are SGHVS and FQNEAQ. The CDR3 spells CASSLGVAGTDTQYF. For the CDR3, the DNA is TGTGCCAGCAGCTTAGGAGTAGCGGGAACAGATACGCAGTATTTT.

This chain's CDR3 is CASSYSISGDTQYF. The DNA for the CDR3 is TGTGCCAGCAGTTACTCGATTTCGGGGGATACGCAGTATTTT. The rearrangement uses TRBV6-5 and TRBJ2-3; D is perhaps TRBD2 (5 bases). From germline, CDR1 is MNHEY and CDR2 SVGAGI. The CDR3 extends over 14 amino acids. V lost 0 bases, J lost 6 bases, and 10 bases lay in between.

The V gene is TRBV30, the J gene TRBJ1-4; TRBD1 is a possible D gene (5 bases). CDR1 GTSNPN and CDR2 SVGIG come from the germline V gene (reference sequence). The V end lost 1 base, the J end lost 8 bases, and 11 bases lay between the germline ends. The CDR3 contains 13 residues. CDR3 protein: CAWSAGGAEKLFF. Written as DNA, the CDR3 is TGTGCCTGGAGTGCAGGCGGGGCCGAAAAACTGTTTTTT. The full variable domain, its missing parts supplied by reference TRBV30 and TRBJ1-4, is SQTIHQWPATLVQPVGSPLSLECTVEGTSNPNLYWYRQAAGRGLQLLFYSVGIGQISSEVPQNLSASRPQDRQFILSSKKLLLSDSGFYLCAWSAGGAEKLFFGSGTQLSVL.

A few counts support this clone. The V gene is TRBV6-1, the J gene TRBJ1-2; D is ambiguous. The CDR3 runs 14 residues. The V and J ends lost 8 bases and 2 bases respectively, with 15 bases between them. Germline V gives CDR1 MNHNS, CDR2 SASEGT. This CDR3 reads CASERGSSNYGYTF. CDR3 bases: TGTGCCAGCGAACGAGGGTCATCCAACTATGGCTACACCTTC.

V usage is TRBV5-1 and J usage is TRBJ1-1; no reliable D call. The CDR3 runs 15 residues. Germline CDR1 and CDR2: SGHRS and YFSETQ. Trimming pared 1 base from V and 6 bases from J, leaving 16 bases between. CDR3 DNA: TGCGCCAGCAGCTTGAGGAGTCGGGCGGGTCCTGAAGCTTTCTTT. As protein: CASSLRSRAGPEAFF.

The rearrangement uses TRBV29-1 and TRBJ1-1; possibly TRBD1 for D (5 bases). Looked up from germline, CDR1 is SQVTM and CDR2 is ANQGSEA. The CDR3 has 13 residues. Trimming took off 7 bases at V and 0 bases at J, with 12 bases between the two ends. The CDR3 loop reads CSAGKTVNTEAFF. The CDR3 region has the DNA TGCAGCGCAGGGAAAACGGTGAACACTGAAGCTTTCTTT.

The V gene is TRBV7-2, the J gene TRBJ2-3; weak D call: TRBD2 (7 bases). The V end was cut by 1 base, the J end by 5 bases, with 13 bases between. This CDR3 contains 15 residues. Germline V gene sequence: CDR1 SGHTA, CDR2 FQGNSA. CDR3 region: CASSLVAGAGDTQYF. The CDR3 bases are TGTGCCAGCAGCTTAGTCGCGGGGGCTGGAGATACGCAGTATTTT.

CDR3 sequence reads: CASSLSQANTEAFF. DNA of the CDR3: TGTGCCAGCTCATTATCACAGGCGAACACTGAAGCTTTCTTT. The chain has TRBV18 and TRBJ1-1; D is perhaps TRBD1 (5 bases). The CDR3 is 14 amino acids. Germline V CDR1 and CDR2: KGHSH, LQKENI. Trimming removed 5 bases from V and 1 base from J, with 11 bases in between.

This chain connects TRBV7-6 to TRBJ2-7, with 10 positions matching TRBD2. Germline V lookup: CDR1 SGHVS, CDR2 FNYEAQ. The CDR3 consists of 17 residues. The V and J ends lost 3 bases and 2 bases, in that order; junction bases with no gene match: 10. The CDR3 is CASSFPTGSGGPYEQYF. DNA of the CDR3: TGTGCCAGCAGCTTCCCGACAGGTAGCGGGGGGCCCTACGAGCAGTACTTC.